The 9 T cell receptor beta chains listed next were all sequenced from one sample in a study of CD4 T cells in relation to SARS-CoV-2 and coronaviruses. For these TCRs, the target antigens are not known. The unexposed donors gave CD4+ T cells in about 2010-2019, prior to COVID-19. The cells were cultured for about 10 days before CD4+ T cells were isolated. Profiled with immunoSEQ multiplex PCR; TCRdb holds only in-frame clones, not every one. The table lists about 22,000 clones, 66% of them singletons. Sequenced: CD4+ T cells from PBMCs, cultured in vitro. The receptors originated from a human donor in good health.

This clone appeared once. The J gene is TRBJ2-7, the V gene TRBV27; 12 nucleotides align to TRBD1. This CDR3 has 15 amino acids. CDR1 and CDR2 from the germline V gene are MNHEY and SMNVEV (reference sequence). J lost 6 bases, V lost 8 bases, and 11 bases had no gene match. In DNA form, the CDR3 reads TGTGCCAGCGTCTCCATCGGGACAGGGGGCTCCGAGCAGTACTTC. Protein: CASVSIGTGGSEQYF.

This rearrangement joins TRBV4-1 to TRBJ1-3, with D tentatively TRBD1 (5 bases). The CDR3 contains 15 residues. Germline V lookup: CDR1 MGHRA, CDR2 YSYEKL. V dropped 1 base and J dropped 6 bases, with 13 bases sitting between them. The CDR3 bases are TGCGCCAGCAGCCAAGTCCTTGGGGGGGTAAACACCATATATTTT. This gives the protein CASSQVLGGVNTIYF.

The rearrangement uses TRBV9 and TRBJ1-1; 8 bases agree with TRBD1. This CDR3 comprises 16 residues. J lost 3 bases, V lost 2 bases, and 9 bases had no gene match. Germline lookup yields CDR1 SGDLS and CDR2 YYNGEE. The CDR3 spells CASSVGQGASDTEAFF. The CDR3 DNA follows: TGTGCCAGCAGCGTCGGGCAGGGGGCGAGTGACACTGAAGCTTTCTTT.

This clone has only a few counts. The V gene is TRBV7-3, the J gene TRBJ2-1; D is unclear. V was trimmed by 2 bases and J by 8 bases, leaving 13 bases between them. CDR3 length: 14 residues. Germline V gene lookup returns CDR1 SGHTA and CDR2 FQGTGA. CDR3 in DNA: TGTGCCAGCAGCTTATTTAGTTCCAAGGATGAGCAGTTCTTC. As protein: CASSLFSSKDEQFF. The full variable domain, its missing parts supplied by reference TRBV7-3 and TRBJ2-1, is GAGVSQTPSNKVTEKGKYVELRCDPISGHTALYWYRQSLGQGPEFLIYFQGTGAADDSGLPNDRFFAVRPEGSVSTLKIQRTERGDSAVYLCASSLFSSKDEQFFGPGTRLTVL.

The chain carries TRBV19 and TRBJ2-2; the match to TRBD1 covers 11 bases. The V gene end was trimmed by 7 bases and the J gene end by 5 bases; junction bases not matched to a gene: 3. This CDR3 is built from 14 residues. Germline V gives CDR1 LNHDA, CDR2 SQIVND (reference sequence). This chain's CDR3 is CASMGTGGTGELFF. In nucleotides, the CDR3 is TGTGCCAGTATGGGGACAGGGGGTACCGGGGAGCTGTTTTTT.

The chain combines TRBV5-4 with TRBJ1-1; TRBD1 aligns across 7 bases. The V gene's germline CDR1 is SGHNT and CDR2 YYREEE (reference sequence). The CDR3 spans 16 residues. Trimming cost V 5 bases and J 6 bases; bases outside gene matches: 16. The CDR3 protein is CASRPGTARIGAEAFF. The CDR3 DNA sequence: TGTGCCAGCAGACCCGGGACAGCAAGAATCGGCGCTGAAGCTTTCTTT. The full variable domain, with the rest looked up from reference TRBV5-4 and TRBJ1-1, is ETGVTQSPTHLIKTRGQQVTLRCSSQSGHNTVSWYQQALGQGPQFIFQYYREEENGRGNFPPRFSGLQFPNYSSELNVNALELDDSALYLCASRPGTARIGAEAFFGQGTRLTVV.

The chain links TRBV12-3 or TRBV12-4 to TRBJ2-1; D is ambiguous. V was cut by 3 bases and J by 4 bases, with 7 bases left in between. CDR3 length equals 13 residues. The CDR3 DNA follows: TGTGCCAGCAGTTTTAGACCTTACAATGAGCAGTTCTTC. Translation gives CASSFRPYNEQFF.

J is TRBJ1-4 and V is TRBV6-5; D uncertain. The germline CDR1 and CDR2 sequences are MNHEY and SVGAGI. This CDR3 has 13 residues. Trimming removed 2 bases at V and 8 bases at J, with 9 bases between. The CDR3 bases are TGTGCCAGCAGTTACGACGGTTTGGAAAAACTGTTTTTT. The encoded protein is CASSYDGLEKLFF.

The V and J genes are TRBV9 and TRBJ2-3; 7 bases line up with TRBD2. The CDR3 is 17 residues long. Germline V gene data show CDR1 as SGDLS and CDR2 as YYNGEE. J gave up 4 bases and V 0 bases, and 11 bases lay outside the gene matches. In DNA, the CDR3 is TGTGCCAGCAGCGTAGCCGACAGCGGGACCGTCTCAGATACGCAGTATTTT. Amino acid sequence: CASSVADSGTVSDTQYF. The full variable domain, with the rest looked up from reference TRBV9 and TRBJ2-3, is DSGVTQTPKHLITATGQRVTLRCSPRSGDLSVYWYQQSLDQGLQFLIQYYNGEERAKGNILERFSAQQFPDLHSELNLSSLELGDSALYFCASSVADSGTVSDTQYFGPGTRLTVL.